This TCR beta chain was obtained from a study of blood T cell repertoires in COVID-19. Study-level background: Acute and convalescent COVID-19 specimens originated in the United States, Italy and Spain. Nucleic acid was either cDNA or gDNA, and it came from T cells, B-cell-depleted T cells, or PBMCs.

In the authors' methods: Nucleated cell counts were estimated from reference gene primer amplification. Profiling relied on immunoSEQ multiplex PCR, and the TCRdb table lists in-frame clones only, not all of them. The V and J calls and clone size are taken from that table; D and trimming were inferred from the DNA. The sample consists of a few hundred thousand clones, roughly 85% of them appearing once. The length of the CDR3 is 16 residues. In germline, CDR1 is SGHRS, CDR2 YFSETQ. V was shortened by 0 bases and J by 7 bases, with 19 bases between the two germline ends. This chain links TRBV5-1 with TRBJ1-2; no clear D. Sequenced input: peripheral blood. This TCR was recovered from a woman in her late teens or twenties with acute or convalescent COVID-19. The CDR3 DNA sequence: TGCGCCAGCAGCTTGGCGGTCGAGGTTCCCCGCGGTGGCTACACCTTC. It translates to CASSLAVEVPRGGYTF.